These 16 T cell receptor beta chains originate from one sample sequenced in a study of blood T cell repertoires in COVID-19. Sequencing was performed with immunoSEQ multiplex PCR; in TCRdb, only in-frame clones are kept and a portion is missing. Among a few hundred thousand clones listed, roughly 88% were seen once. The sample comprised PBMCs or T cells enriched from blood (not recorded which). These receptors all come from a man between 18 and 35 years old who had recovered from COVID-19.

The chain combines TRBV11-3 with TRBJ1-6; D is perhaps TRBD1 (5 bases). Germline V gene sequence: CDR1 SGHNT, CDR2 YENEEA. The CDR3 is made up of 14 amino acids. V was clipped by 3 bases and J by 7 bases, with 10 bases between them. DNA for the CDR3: TGTGCCAGCAGCTTGCCAGGGAAAAATTCACCCCTCCACTTT. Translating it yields CASSLPGKNSPLHF.

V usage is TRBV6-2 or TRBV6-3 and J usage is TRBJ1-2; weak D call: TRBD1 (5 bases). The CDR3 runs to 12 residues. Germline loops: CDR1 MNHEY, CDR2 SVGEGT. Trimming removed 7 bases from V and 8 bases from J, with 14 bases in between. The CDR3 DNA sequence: TGTGCCAGCACCCCGGCGGGGGGAGGCTACACCTTC. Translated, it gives CASTPAGGGYTF.

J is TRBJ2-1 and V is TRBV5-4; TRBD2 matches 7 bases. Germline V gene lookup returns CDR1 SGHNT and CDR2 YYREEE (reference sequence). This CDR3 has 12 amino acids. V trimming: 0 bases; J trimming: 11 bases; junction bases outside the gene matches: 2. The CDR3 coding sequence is TGTGCCAGCAGCTTGGAGCGGGGCCAGCAGTTCTTC. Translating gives CASSLERGQQFF.

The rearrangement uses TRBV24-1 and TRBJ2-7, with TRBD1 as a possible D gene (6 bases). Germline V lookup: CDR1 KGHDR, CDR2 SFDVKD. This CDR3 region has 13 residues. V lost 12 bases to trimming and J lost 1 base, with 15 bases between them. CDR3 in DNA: TGTGCCGTCCAGGACAGCTTATCCTACGAGCAGTACTTC. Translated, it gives CAVQDSLSYEQYF.

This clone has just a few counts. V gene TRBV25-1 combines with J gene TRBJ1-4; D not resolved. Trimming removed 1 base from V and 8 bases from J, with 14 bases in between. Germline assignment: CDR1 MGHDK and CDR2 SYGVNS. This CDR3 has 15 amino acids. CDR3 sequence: CASSELGPLGEKLFF. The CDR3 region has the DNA TGTGCCAGCAGTGAATTAGGCCCCCTGGGCGAAAAACTGTTTTTT.

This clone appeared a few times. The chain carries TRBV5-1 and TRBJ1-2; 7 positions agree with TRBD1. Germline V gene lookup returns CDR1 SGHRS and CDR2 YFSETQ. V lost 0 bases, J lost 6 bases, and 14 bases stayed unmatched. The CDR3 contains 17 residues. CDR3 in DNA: TGCGCCAGCAGCTTGGATCCGTATATGGGACAGCTAGATGGCTACACCTTC. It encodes CASSLDPYMGQLDGYTF.

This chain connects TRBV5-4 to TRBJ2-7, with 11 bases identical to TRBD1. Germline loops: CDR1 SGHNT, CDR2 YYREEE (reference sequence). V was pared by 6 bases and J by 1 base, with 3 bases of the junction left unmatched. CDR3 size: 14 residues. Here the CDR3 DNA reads TGTGCCAGCACAAGGGACAGGGGGTCCTACGAGCAGTACTTC. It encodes CASTRDRGSYEQYF.

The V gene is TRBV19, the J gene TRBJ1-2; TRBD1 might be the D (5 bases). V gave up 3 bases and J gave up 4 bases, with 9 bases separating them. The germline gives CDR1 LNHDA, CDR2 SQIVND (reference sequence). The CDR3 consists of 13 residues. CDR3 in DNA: TGTGCCAGTAGTATTGGACACCCCTATGGCTACACCTTC. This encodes CASSIGHPYGYTF.

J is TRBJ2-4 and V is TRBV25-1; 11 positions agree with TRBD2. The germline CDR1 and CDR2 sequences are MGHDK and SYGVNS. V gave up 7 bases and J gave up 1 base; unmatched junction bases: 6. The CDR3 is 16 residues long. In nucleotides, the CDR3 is TGTGCCAGCATAAAGTCTAGCGGGGGGGCCAAAAACATTCAGTACTTC. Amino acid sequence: CASIKSSGGAKNIQYF.

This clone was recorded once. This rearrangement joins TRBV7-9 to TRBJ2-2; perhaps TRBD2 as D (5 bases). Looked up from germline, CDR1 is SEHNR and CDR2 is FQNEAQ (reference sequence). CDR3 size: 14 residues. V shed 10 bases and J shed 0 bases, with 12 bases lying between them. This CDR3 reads CATRGLTNTGELFF. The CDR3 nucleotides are TGTGCCACCCGAGGGCTTACGAACACCGGGGAGCTGTTTTTT. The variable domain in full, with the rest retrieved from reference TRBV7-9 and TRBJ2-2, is DTGVSQNPRHKITKRGQNVTFRCDPISEHNRLYWYRQTLGQGPEFLTYFQNEAQLEKSRLLSDRFSAERPKGSFSTLEIQRTEQGDSAMYLCATRGLTNTGELFFGEGSRLTVL.

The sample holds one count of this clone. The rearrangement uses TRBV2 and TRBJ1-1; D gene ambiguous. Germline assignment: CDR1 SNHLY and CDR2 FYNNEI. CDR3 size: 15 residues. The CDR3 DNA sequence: TGTGTCTCAGACAAGTTTTTAAAAAAGAACACTGAAGCTTTCTTT. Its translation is CVSDKFLKKNTEAFF.

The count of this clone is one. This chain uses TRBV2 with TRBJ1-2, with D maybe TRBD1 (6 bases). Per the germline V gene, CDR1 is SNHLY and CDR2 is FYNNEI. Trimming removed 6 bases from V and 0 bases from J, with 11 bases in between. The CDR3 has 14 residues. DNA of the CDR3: TGTGCCAGCAGGCCCGGGACAACTAACTATGGCTACACCTTC. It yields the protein CASRPGTTNYGYTF. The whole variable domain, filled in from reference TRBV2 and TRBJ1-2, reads EPEVTQTPSHQVTQMGQEVILRCVPISNHLYFYWYRQILGQKVEFLVSFYNNEISEKSEIFDDQFSVERPDGSNFTLKIRSTKLEDSAMYFCASRPGTTNYGYTFGSGTRLTVV.

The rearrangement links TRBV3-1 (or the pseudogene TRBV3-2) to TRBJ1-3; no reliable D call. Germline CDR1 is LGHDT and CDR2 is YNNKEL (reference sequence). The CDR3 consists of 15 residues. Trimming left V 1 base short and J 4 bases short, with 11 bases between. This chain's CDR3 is CASSQVQRRGNTIYF. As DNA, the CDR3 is TGTGCCAGCAGCCAAGTGCAGCGGAGGGGAAACACCATATATTTT.

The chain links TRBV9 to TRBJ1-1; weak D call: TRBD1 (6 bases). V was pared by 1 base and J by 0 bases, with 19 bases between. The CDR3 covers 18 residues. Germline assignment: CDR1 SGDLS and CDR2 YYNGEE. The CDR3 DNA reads TGTGCCAGCAGCGTATCCCCCACGATGGGGACAATGAACACTGAAGCTTTCTTT. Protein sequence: CASSVSPTMGTMNTEAFF. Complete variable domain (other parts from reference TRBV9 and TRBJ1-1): DSGVTQTPKHLITATGQRVTLRCSPRSGDLSVYWYQQSLDQGLQFLIQYYNGEERAKGNILERFSAQQFPDLHSELNLSSLELGDSALYFCASSVSPTMGTMNTEAFFGQGTRLTVV.

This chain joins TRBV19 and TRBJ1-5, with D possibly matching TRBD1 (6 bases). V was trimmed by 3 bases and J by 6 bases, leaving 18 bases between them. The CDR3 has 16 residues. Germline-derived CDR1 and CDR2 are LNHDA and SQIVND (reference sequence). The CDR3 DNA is TGTGCCAGTAGTATTTCGGTCGAGGGGGTTTCTCAGCCCCAGCATTTT. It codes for CASSISVEGVSQPQHF.

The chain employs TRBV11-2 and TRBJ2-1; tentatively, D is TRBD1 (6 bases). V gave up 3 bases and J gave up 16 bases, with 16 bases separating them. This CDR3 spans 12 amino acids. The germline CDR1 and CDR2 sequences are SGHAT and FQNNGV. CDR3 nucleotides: TGTGCCAGCAGCTTTACCAGGGGCGCTTTTTTCTTC. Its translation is CASSFTRGAFFF.